The clone carrying this T cell receptor beta chain was counted a few times. What it binds is not known. These data are taken from a study of OX40 agonist ivuxolimab in advanced cancers. Study conclusions and caveats: CD8+ T cells showed, on average, more clonal expansion than CD4+ cells. Patients who responded partially at 0.1-3.0 mg/kg showed clonal expansion ranking among the lowest.

Germline CDR1 reads SGHTA; CDR2 reads FQGNSA. The CDR3 sequence is 12 residues long. V trimming: 8 bases; J trimming: 4 bases; junction bases outside the gene matches: 1. Only in-frame clones appear in the TCRdb table, and some are missing; sequencing was by immunoSEQ multiplex PCR. The repertoire consists of about 42,000 clones, with approximately 86% occurring once and the leading ten covering 12%. Sequenced here: CD4+ or CD8+ T cells sorted from blood, sampled in a trial of the OX40 agonist ivuxolimab. The V gene is TRBV7-2, the J gene TRBJ1-5; 8 nucleotides match TRBD1. The TCR sequence derives from an adult with an advanced solid tumor such as melanoma, head and neck, liver or kidney cancer. The CDR3 sequence is CASGQGNQPQHF. In nucleotides, the CDR3 is TGTGCCAGCGGACAGGGAAATCAGCCCCAGCATTTT. Drawing the rest from reference TRBV7-2 and TRBJ1-5, the complete variable domain is GAGVSQSPSNKVTEKGKDVELRCDPISGHTALYWYRQSLGQGLEFLIYFQGNSAPDKSGLPSDRFSAERTGGSVSTLTIQRTQQEDSAVYLCASGQGNQPQHFGDGTRLSIL.